Following are 3 T cell receptor beta chains from one sample sequenced in a study of cytomegalovirus exposure and HLA in healthy donors (dated by TCRdb to between 2016 and 2019). Libraries were built with the immunoSEQ multiplex PCR assay. The immuneACCESS repertoire file appears here via TCRdb, limited to in-frame rearrangements. These files lack a portion of the clones; in checked studies, under half of the deficit traces to unresolved V genes, and the cause of the others is not known. Recorded for this sample are approximately 280,000 clones; approximately 87% of them occurred a single time. Around 0.9% of the sample is held by the ten biggest clonotypes. The sequencing sample was made of PBMCs. The receptors shown here come from a woman between 18 and 29 years old in good health and CMV-seronegative.

The chain recombines TRBV7-9 with TRBJ2-7; the match to TRBD1 covers 9 bases. The CDR3 totals 13 residues. Germline V lookup: CDR1 SEHNR, CDR2 FQNEAQ (reference sequence). The trim removed 5 bases at V and 5 bases at J, leaving 4 bases unmatched. Here the CDR3 DNA reads TGTGCCAGCAGCCAAGACAGGGGGAACGAGCAGTACTTC. Amino acids: CASSQDRGNEQYF.

This sequence joins TRBV5-6 and TRBJ2-1, with 7 bases fitting TRBD2. CDR1 is SGHDT, CDR2 YYEEEE, per germline. The CDR3 loop spans 16 amino acids. With V trimmed by 3 bases and J by 5 bases, 11 bases remained unmatched. Here the CDR3 DNA reads TGTGCCAGCAGCTCAGAGGGACTAACTTACAACAATGAGCAGTTCTTC. It codes for CASSSEGLTYNNEQFF.

V gene TRBV19 combines with J gene TRBJ2-7; weak D call: TRBD2 (5 bases). V lost 1 base and J lost 6, with 10 bases in between. The CDR3 is made up of 13 amino acids. Germline V gene sequence: CDR1 LNHDA, CDR2 SQIVND (reference sequence). CDR3 coding DNA: TGTGCCAGTAGTATAGTGCACGGAGGCGAGCAGTACTTC. The encoded protein is CASSIVHGGEQYF.